The rows below give T cell receptor beta chains drawn from one sample of a study of T cell changes during pregnancy in multiple sclerosis. Using immunoSEQ multiplex PCR, the repertoire was profiled, and TCRdb retains in-frame clones only, with some absent. The table has 50,000 or so clones, approximately 94% seen once; the top ten hold approximately 0.31%. The sample was CD4+ T cells from peripheral blood mononuclear cells, taken in the third trimester of pregnancy. The receptors were sampled from a female donor with multiple sclerosis, enrolled in a pregnancy study. Each CDR3 is given with its conserved first and last residue. The D gene is left open where the match is weak. A row's size may be missing; if present it is once, few, many or a size class.

d_call clone_size j_call v_call cdr3_nt cdr3_aa
- once TRBJ2-1 TRBV18 TGTGCCAGCTCACCCGTTGCGAGGAGCTCCTACAATGAGCAGTTCTTC CASSPVARSSYNEQFF
- - TRBJ2-2 TRBV9 TGTGCCAGCAGTCATACCGGGGGAAGTCGTACCGGGGAGCTGTTTTTT CASSHTGGSRTGELFF
- - TRBJ1-2 TRBV15 TGTGCCACCAGAGCCTCAAGCCAATATGGCTACACCTTC CATRASSQYGYTF
TRBD1 few TRBJ1-1 TRBV19 TGTGCCAGTAGCAAGGACAGGGACACTGAAGCTTTCTTT CASSKDRDTEAFF
TRBD1 - TRBJ1-2 TRBV6-6 TGTGCCAGCAGTTATACAGGGGGCCCAAACTATGGCTACACCTTC CASSYTGGPNYGYTF
- - TRBJ1-5 TRBV7-3 TGTGCCAGCAGCTTGGGCGGGGATCAGCCCCAGCATTTT CASSLGGDQPQHF
- - TRBJ2-1 TRBV6-5 TGTGCCAGCAGTTACGCGGGGACGCGATACAATGAGCAGTTCTTC CASSYAGTRYNEQFF
TRBD2 - TRBJ2-1 TRBV4-1 TGCGCCAGCAGCCAACCGACTAGCGGGGGGAGCAATGAGCAGTTCTTC CASSQPTSGGSNEQFF
- - TRBJ1-1 TRBV19 TGTGCCAGTAGTACCCAGGGGTTTGGTACTGAAGCTTTCTTT CASSTQGFGTEAFF
TRBD1 - TRBJ1-1 TRBV19 TGTGCCAGTAATAGGGACAGAATGAACACTGAAGCTTTCTTT CASNRDRMNTEAFF
TRBD1 - TRBJ2-7 TRBV29-1 TGCAGCGTCGGGGACAGGGGGCCCGAGCAGTACTTC CSVGDRGPEQYF
TRBD1 - TRBJ2-2 TRBV7-2 TGTGCCAGCAGCTTCCTCGGGACAGGGCTCGCAGCCGGGGAGCTGTTTTTT CASSFLGTGLAAGELFF
TRBD2 - TRBJ2-7 TRBV7-8 TGTGCCAGCAGCTTAAGTGACGGACTAGGCTACGAGCAGTACTTC CASSLSDGLGYEQYF
TRBD1 once TRBJ2-7 TRBV29-1 TGCAGCGCCAGATCTGGACCGGGACAGGGATCATCCTACGAGCAGTACTTC CSARSGPGQGSSYEQYF
TRBD2 - TRBJ2-1 TRBV7-2 TGTGCCAGCAGCTCCCGAGTCGGACTAGCGGGATCGTCGGGTGAGCAGTTCTTC CASSSRVGLAGSSGEQFF
- - TRBJ2-3 TRBV30 TGTGCCTGGAGTGTGGGTAGCGGCGGCCGCACAGATACGCAGTATTTT CAWSVGSGGRTDTQYF
TRBD2 once TRBJ2-3 TRBV7-8 TGTGCCAGCAGCTTATTGGGGCTTAGCGGGGGGGCCCCAGATACGCAGTATTTT CASSLLGLSGGAPDTQYF
- - TRBJ1-4 TRBV5-1 TGCGCCAGCAGCTTGGATGACAGGAATGAAAAACTGTTTTTT CASSLDDRNEKLFF
- - TRBJ2-5 TRBV18 TGTGCCAGCTCACCACGTCGGGACTACCAAGAGACCCAGTACTTC CASSPRRDYQETQYF
- - TRBJ1-1 TRBV6-5 TGTGCCAGCAGTTACGGGGAGGACACTGAAGCTTTCTTT CASSYGEDTEAFF
TRBD1 - TRBJ1-2 TRBV10-3 TGTGCCATCAGTGAATCTGACAGGGGGCAGGGCTACACCTTC CAISESDRGQGYTF
- - TRBJ2-7 TRBV7-2 TGTGCCAGCAGCCCTAACAGGTTCTCCTACGAGCAGTACTTC CASSPNRFSYEQYF
TRBD1 - TRBJ1-6 TRBV10-3 TGTGCCATCAGTGGGGGGACAGCTTCACCCCTCCACTTT CAISGGTASPLHF
TRBD2 - TRBJ2-3 TRBV28 TGTGCCAGCAGTCCTCACGGTAGCGGGAGGTCCGGGCCAACAGATACGCAGTATTTT CASSPHGSGRSGPTDTQYF
TRBD1 - TRBJ1-2 TRBV2 TGTGCCAGCAGTGATCTGCTCTTTTCTTTCGGGACAGGGGGCGCGAGTGGCTACACCTTC CASSDLLFSFGTGGASGYTF
TRBD1 few TRBJ1-2 TRBV28 TGTGCCAGCAGCTCCGGGACAGGGGAGTTCTACACCTTC CASSSGTGEFYTF
- - TRBJ2-3 TRBV4-1 TGCGCCAGCAGCCAAGGGGCCCTTCGGTATTTT CASSQGALRYF
- - TRBJ2-7 TRBV5-4 TGTGCCAGCAGCCGAATCACGGGGGACGAGCAGTACTTC CASSRITGDEQYF
- - TRBJ1-5 TRBV27 TGTGCCAGCAGTTTGGTTGGGCACGGGGGACCGAGCAATCAGCCCCAGCATTTT CASSLVGHGGPSNQPQHF
- - TRBJ1-2 TRBV4-3 TGCGCCAGCAGCCAAGAGGCGGGTGATGGCTACACCTTC CASSQEAGDGYTF
TRBD1 - TRBJ2-7 TRBV27 TGTGCCAGCAGTTTGGGACAGGGGTATGTTAGCTCCTACGAGCAGTACTTC CASSLGQGYVSSYEQYF
- once TRBJ1-5 TRBV5-6 TGTGCCAGCAGCTTCAAAGACAGGCCAGGGCCCCAGCATTTT CASSFKDRPGPQHF
TRBD2 - TRBJ2-7 TRBV2 TGTGCCAGCAGGTGGACTAGTTATTTTGGCGAGCAGTACTTC CASRWTSYFGEQYF
TRBD1 - TRBJ1-2 TRBV27 TGTGCCAGCCGGGAGACAGGGGCTGGCTACACCTTC CASRETGAGYTF